This passage covers 4 T cell receptor beta chains from one sample sequenced in a study of spatial heterogeneity in lung cancer. TCRdb reanalysed the 5' RACE reads using MiXCR and keeps one entry per CDR3 protein. The table records about 120,000 distinct CDR3 sequences, more than 9% of them present only once. Time point reported: blood at routine non-recurrence follow-up after resection. Researchers sequenced whole RNA taken from tumor, nontumor lung or frozen PBMC without sorting. The input for sequencing was PBMCs, taken at follow-up. The receptors were sampled from a male donor with early-stage non-small cell lung cancer.

This clonotype was seen more than once but under ten times. This CDR3 is CASSLTQGSGELFF. The CDR3 nucleotides read TGTGCCAGCAGCTTAACTCAGGGTTCCGGGGAGCTGTTTTTT. The gene calls are TRBV7-3 and TRBJ2-2; D is perhaps TRBD1 (5 bases). The germline CDR1 and CDR2 sequences are SGHTA and FQGTGA. Trimming took 0 bases from V and 6 from J, leaving 8 bases between them. This CDR3 comprises 14 residues.

The V and J genes are TRBV11-3 and TRBJ1-2, with 9 bases aligning to TRBD1. This CDR3 is built from 16 residues. Germline CDR1 reads SGHNT; CDR2 reads YENEEA. V lost 4 bases to trimming and J lost 4 bases; unmatched junction nucleotides: 10. The CDR3 DNA sequence: TGTGCCAGCAGCTCCAGGACAGGGGCGAGCGGCTATGGCTACACCTTC. This translates into CASSSRTGASGYGYTF.

The rearrangement links TRBV23-1 to TRBJ2-6; D is possibly TRBD1 (6 bases). TRBV23-1 carries the ORF label, with uncertain function. The CDR3 runs to 20 residues. Deletions cut 6 bases from V and 0 bases from J, with 24 bases between. CDR3 amino acids: CASRRHKLDQGSSGANVLTF. The CDR3 region has the DNA TGCGCCAGCAGACGGCATAAGCTAGACCAGGGGAGCTCTGGGGCCAACGTCCTGACTTTC.

The chain carries TRBV6-6 and TRBJ2-2; tentatively, D is TRBD2 (5 bases). Trimming removed 2 bases at V and 4 bases at J, with 14 bases between. This CDR3 is 16 amino acids long. Germline V gives CDR1 MNHNY, CDR2 SVGAGI (reference sequence). For the CDR3, the DNA is TGTGCCAGCAGTTACGTCCCGGGCGAGGGCACCGGGGAGCTGTTTTTT. It specifies CASSYVPGEGTGELFF.